The 20 T cell receptor beta chains given below trace back to one sample, sequenced in a study of CD8+ T cells in alopecia areata. Extraction and reverse transcription of RNA yielded cDNA as the sequencing template. Sequencing was performed with immunoSEQ multiplex PCR; in TCRdb, only in-frame clones are kept and a portion is missing. The sample contains 200,000 to 300,000 clones, none of them singletons. A sort of pooled cutaneous lymph node cells used CD4, CD8alpha, NKG2D, NKG2ACE and other stains. Sequencing was performed on CD4+ T cells sorted from a lymph node. These receptors all stem from a C3H/HeJ mouse with alopecia areata. The strain's MHC haplotype is H2-k.

Only a few counts were recorded for this clone. The germline and genes are mouse ones. The read terminates 4 residues before the CDR3 end, so the remaining end is supplied by the germline J gene. The chain has TRBV13-1 and TRBJ2-5; 7 nucleotides align to TRBD2. CDR1 and CDR2 from the germline V gene are NSHNY and SYGAGN. Trimming at V came to 4 bases and at J to 2 bases, leaving 4 bases not matched to a gene. This CDR3 has 14 residues. The sequenced CDR3 bases are TGTGCCAGCAGTAGGCTGGGGGTCCAAGAC. Its protein is CASSRLGVQD. The complete CDR3 sequence is CASSRLGVQDTQYF.

In its sample, this clone was seen a few times. Genes and germline come from the mouse. The CDR3 here is CAWSPLGVYAEQFF. The CDR3 bases that were read are TGTGCCTGGAGTCCACTGGGGGTCTATGCT. This chain connects TRBV31 to TRBJ2-1, with 8 bases identical to TRBD2. Sequencing ends 4 residues short of the CDR3 end; the germline J gene provides the rest. Trimming at V came to 1 base and at J to 3 bases, leaving 2 bases not matched to a gene. This CDR3 region has 14 residues. The germline gives CDR1 GKSSPN, CDR2 SITVG.

There are a few counts of this clone. These gene names are mouse names. Coverage ceases 4 residues before the CDR3 finishes, and the germline J gene fills in the end. This sequence joins TRBV19 and TRBJ2-1, with TRBD1 identical over 9 bases. The J segment lost 3 bases and the V segment lost 6 bases, leaving 4 bases of the junction unmatched. CDR3 length: 14 amino acids. CDR1 is FNHDT and CDR2 is SITEND in the germline V gene (reference sequence). Partial CDR3 DNA: TGTGCCAGCACCCGGGACAGGGTCTATGCT. Amino acids: CASTRDRVYA. The entire CDR3 protein reads CASTRDRVYAEQFF.

On this clone: The germline and genes are mouse ones. The read finishes 4 residues shy of the CDR3 end, and the germline J gene is used to complete it. Other DNA sequences within the sample encode an identical CDR3. V and J are TRBV1 and TRBJ1-2; D is possibly TRBD1 (6 bases). V was clipped by 0 bases and J by 1 base, with 9 bases between them. The CDR3 is made up of 15 amino acids. The germline gives CDR1 NSQYPW, CDR2 LRSPGD (reference sequence). CDR3 bases read: TGCACCTGCAGTGCAGACAGGGGAGGAAACTCC. Protein sequence: CTCSADRGGNS. The whole CDR3 reads CTCSADRGGNSDYTF.

As concerns this clone: Mouse gene names and germline throughout. The DNA ends 4 residues before the CDR3 does, and the rest of the CDR3 is filled in from the germline J gene. The V gene is TRBV13-1, the J gene TRBJ2-5; D is unresolved. The CDR3 length is 13 residues. Between the trimmed V and J ends, which lost 5 bases and 3 bases, there was a span of 10 bases. Per the germline V gene, CDR1 is NSHNY and CDR2 is SYGAGN. CDR3 DNA, as far as it was read: TGTGCCAGCAGCCAACAAATTCAAGAC. Residues: CASSQQIQD. The whole CDR3 sequence is CASSQQIQDTQYF.

This clone was detected a few times. Germline and genes: mouse. The DNA ends 4 residues before the CDR3 does, and the rest of the CDR3 is filled in from the germline J gene. This chain uses TRBV19 with TRBJ2-1; 9 nucleotides align to TRBD1. Looked up from germline, CDR1 is FNHDT and CDR2 is SITEND (reference sequence). The J segment lost 0 bases and the V segment lost 3 bases, leaving 7 bases of the junction unmatched. The CDR3 runs to 17 residues. CDR3 bases read: TGTGCCAGCAGTACCGGGACAGGGACATATAACTATGCT. Translating gives CASSTGTGTYNYA. The CDR3, in full, reads CASSTGTGTYNYAEQFF.

This clone showed up just a few times. These gene names are mouse names. The read halts 4 residues ahead of the CDR3 end, with the missing end drawn from the germline J gene. This sample includes further DNA sequences coding for the same CDR3. The chain joins TRBV31 to TRBJ2-1; 8 bases are shared with TRBD2. The CDR3 loop spans 14 amino acids. Germline values: CDR1 GKSSPN, CDR2 SITVG. The trim removed 0 bases at V and 4 bases at J, leaving 2 bases unmatched. The CDR3 DNA, read in part, is TGTGCCTGGAGTCTATCTGGGGGGTATGCT. The encoded protein is CAWSLSGGYA. The whole CDR3 sequence is CAWSLSGGYAEQFF.

This clone was seen only a few times. Gene names and germline match the mouse. Read coverage stops 4 residues before the CDR3 terminus; the germline J gene supplies the remainder. J is TRBJ2-3 and V is TRBV13-3; D remains ambiguous. The CDR3 runs 14 residues. Per germline, CDR1 NNHDY and CDR2 SYVADS. The V end lost 0 bases, the J end lost 0 bases, and 5 bases lay between the germline ends. The DNA read from the CDR3 is TGTGCCAGCAGTGATGCACAAAGTGCAGAA. Protein sequence: CASSDAQSAE. The full CDR3 is CASSDAQSAETLYF.

This clone has a handful of counts. The germline and genes are mouse ones. The CDR3 end falls 4 residues outside the read, so it is completed with the germline J gene. Other nucleotide sequences in the sample specify the same CDR3. This rearrangement joins TRBV31 to TRBJ1-1, with D perhaps matching TRBD1 (6 bases). V shed 3 bases and J shed 0 bases, with 11 bases lying between them. The CDR3 is 14 residues long. The germline V gene encodes CDR1 GKSSPN and CDR2 SITVG. The CDR3 DNA, read in part, is TGTGCCTGGAGCCGGGACAATGCAAACACA. Translating gives CAWSRDNANT. The entire CDR3 is CAWSRDNANTEVFF.

This clone occurred a few times. Germline and genes here are mouse. The read terminates 4 residues before the CDR3 end, so the remaining end is supplied by the germline J gene. The same CDR3 arises from other DNA sequences in this sample as well. The chain couples TRBV13-1 to TRBJ1-1; 7 nucleotides agree with TRBD1. The CDR3 is 14 amino acids. V lost 5 bases, J lost 0 bases, and 4 bases stayed unmatched. Germline assignment: CDR1 NSHNY and CDR2 SYGAGN. This CDR3 is CASRTGTANTEVFF. The covered CDR3 bases are TGTGCCAGCAGAACCGGGACAGCAAACACA.

Concerning this clone itself: Gene names refer to mouse genes. Coverage ceases 4 residues before the CDR3 finishes, and the germline J gene fills in the end. The rearrangement joins TRBV5 to TRBJ2-2; a possible D gene is TRBD1 (5 bases). V was pared by 6 bases and J by 2 bases, with 7 bases between. Germline CDR1 LGHNA, CDR2 YNLKQL (reference sequence). The CDR3 runs to 13 residues. The CDR3 DNA, read in part, is TGTGCCAGCAGACCAGGGAACACCGGG. Translated: CASRPGNTG. The CDR3 as a whole reads CASRPGNTGQLYF.

This clone came up a few times. Germline and genes here are mouse. Sequencing ends 4 residues short of the CDR3 end; the germline J gene provides the rest. The chain is built from TRBV1 and TRBJ2-3; a possible D gene is TRBD2 (7 bases). The V gene's germline CDR1 is NSQYPW and CDR2 LRSPGD (reference sequence). This CDR3 has 15 amino acids. Deletions cut 1 base from V and 3 bases from J, with 11 bases between. The CDR3 region is CTCSAAGGWAETLYF. CDR3 bases read: TGCACCTGCAGTGCAGCGGGGGGCTGGGCAGAA.

This clone was seen only a few times. Gene names follow the mouse nomenclature. The read ends 4 residues before the CDR3 terminus; that terminus is restored from the germline J gene. The J gene is TRBJ2-5, the V gene TRBV13-1; tentatively, D is TRBD2 (6 bases). Germline CDR1 is NSHNY and CDR2 is SYGAGN. V gave up 3 bases and J gave up 3 bases, with 14 bases separating them. CDR3 length: 15 residues. CDR3 protein: CASSALGTRQDTQYF. The sequenced CDR3 bases are TGTGCCAGCAGTGCCCTGGGGACGAGGCAAGAC.

This clone was seen more than once but under ten times. The genes are named according to mouse. The read terminates 4 residues before the CDR3 end, so the remaining end is supplied by the germline J gene. Other nucleotide sequences in the sample specify the same CDR3. J is TRBJ1-2 and V is TRBV19; perhaps TRBD1 as D (5 bases). V lost 5 bases and J 0 bases, leaving 11 bases between the germline ends. The germline V gene encodes CDR1 FNHDT and CDR2 SITEND (reference sequence). The CDR3 totals 14 residues. The CDR3 DNA, read in part, is TGTGCCAGCAGCCCTACAGGAGCAAACTCC. Protein sequence: CASSPTGANS. The CDR3 in its entirety is CASSPTGANSDYTF.

Only a few counts were recorded for this clone. Germline and genes here are mouse. The read terminates 4 residues before the CDR3 end, so the remaining end is supplied by the germline J gene. The chain employs TRBV19 and TRBJ2-1; 10 bases fit TRBD2. This CDR3 contains 18 residues. The V and J ends lost 0 bases and 1 base, in that order; junction bases with no gene match: 7. Germline V gene data show CDR1 as FNHDT and CDR2 as SITEND (reference sequence). The CDR3 bases that were read are TGTGCCAGCAGTATAGTCTGGGGGGGCGCGGGCAACTATGCT. This codes for CASSIVWGGAGNYA. The full CDR3 protein is CASSIVWGGAGNYAEQFF.

This clone was seen only a few times. Mouse germline and gene names are used. Read data end 4 residues before the CDR3 end; the end is taken from the germline J gene. Other DNA sequences in the sample encode the same CDR3. The chain employs TRBV1 and TRBJ2-4, with D perhaps TRBD2 (6 bases). Germline V gene sequence: CDR1 NSQYPW, CDR2 LRSPGD (reference sequence). Trimming removed 0 bases at V and 1 base at J, with 8 bases between. The CDR3 has 15 amino acids. Incomplete CDR3 DNA: TGCACCTGCAGTGCAGATGGGGGAGGTCAAAAC. This sequence encodes CTCSADGGGQN. The entire CDR3 is CTCSADGGGQNTLYF.

This clone was recorded at least ten times. Gene names are the mouse ones. CDR3 bases read: TGTGCCTCGGGACAGACAAACTCC. It codes for CASGQTNS. The CDR3 in its entirety is CASGQTNSDYTF. The chain couples TRBV31 to TRBJ1-2, with 7 nucleotides matching TRBD1. The CDR3 end lies 4 residues beyond the end of the read and is filled in from the germline J gene. Germline CDR1 GKSSPN, CDR2 SITVG. CDR3 length equals 12 residues. The ends lost 7 bases at V and 0 bases at J; junction bases unmatched: 2.

This clone was counted a few times. The gene names given are mouse names. The observed sequence ends 4 residues before the CDR3 terminus, with the missing tail filled in from the germline J gene. The V gene is TRBV5, the J gene TRBJ1-1; 10 bases agree with TRBD1. The CDR3 sequence is 16 residues long. CDR1 and CDR2 from the germline V gene are LGHNA and YNLKQL (reference sequence). The trim removed 4 bases at V and 3 bases at J, leaving 8 bases unmatched. CDR3 loop: CASSPPRDRGDTEVFF. Incomplete CDR3 DNA: TGTGCCAGCAGCCCCCCCCGGGACAGGGGAGACACA.

This clone was detected only a few times. Each gene name is a mouse one. The CDR3 goes on 4 residues after the read ends, and that part is filled in from the germline J gene. Other DNA variants within this sample encode the same CDR3. The genes are TRBV19 and TRBJ1-1, with TRBD1 as a possible D gene (6 bases). The CDR3 extends over 14 amino acids. The V gene lost 0 bases and the J gene lost 0 bases, with 6 bases spanning the gap. Germline lookup yields CDR1 FNHDT and CDR2 SITEND (reference sequence). The CDR3 spells CASSIGTANTEVFF. The CDR3 DNA, read in part, is TGTGCCAGCAGTATAGGGACAGCAAACACA.

This clone showed up just a few times. The gene names here belong to mouse. The read stops 3 residues short of the end of the CDR3; the missing end is completed from the germline J gene. The rearrangement uses TRBV19 and TRBJ1-6; D is ambiguous. TRBJ1-6 is an ORF; its function is uncertain. The V gene's germline CDR1 is FNHDT and CDR2 SITEND (reference sequence). Trimming shortened V by 1 base and J by 10 bases, and 3 bases separated the two germline ends. This CDR3 is built from 11 residues. The sequenced CDR3 bases are TGTGCCAGCAGTATAAGGTCGCCC. Encoded protein: CASSIRSP. The complete CDR3 sequence is CASSIRSPLYF.